This is a list of T cell receptor beta chains from one sample in a study of T cells in Graves' hyperthyroidism and ophthalmopathy. TCRdb passed the multiplex PCR reads through MiXCR, listing each CDR3 protein once. The sample has some 320,000 distinct CDR3 sequences; approximately 14% are singletons. Sequenced sample: blood. The source of these receptors is a middle-aged woman with Graves' ophthalmopathy. Each CDR3 is given with its conserved first and last residue. The D gene is left open where the match is weak. Where a row states a size, it is once, few, many or the class of an expanded clone; other rows omit it.

d_call,j_call,clone_size,v_call,cdr3_nt,cdr3_aa
-,TRBJ1-1,many,TRBV20-1,TGCAGTGCTAGAGATACCACGAACACTGAAGCTTTCTTT,CSARDTTNTEAFF
-,TRBJ2-7,many,TRBV24-1,TGTGCCACCAGTGATGACAGAGTCCCCTACGAGCAGTACTTC,CATSDDRVPYEQYF
TRBD1,TRBJ1-1,few,TRBV20-1,TGCAGTGCCAGCACCCCAGGGGGTAGGGTAACTTTCTTT,CSASTPGGRVTFF
-,TRBJ2-3,many,TRBV5-5,TGTGCCAGCAGCCGGACGGGGGGCAGCACAGATACGCAGTATTTT,CASSRTGGSTDTQYF
-,TRBJ1-2,many,TRBV12-3/TRBV12-4,TGTGCCAGCAGCCCAACCCGGGACCACTATGGCTACACCTTC,CASSPTRDHYGYTF
-,TRBJ1-2,few,TRBV29-1,TGCAGCGTTACAGTCGGGACCGGCTATGGCTGCACCTTC,CSVTVGTGYGCTF
TRBD1,TRBJ1-2,many,TRBV11-1,TGTGCCAGCAGCTTAGCGGGACAGCCTCTCTACACCTTC,CASSLAGQPLYTF
TRBD1,TRBJ1-1,many,TRBV19,TGTGCCAGTAGTATAGGCGGGAGGGGGCGGACGGCTTTCTTT,CASSIGGRGRTAFF
-,TRBJ1-4,once,TRBV5-6,TGTGCCAGCAGACCAATGGGACATCTTAATGAAAAACTGTCTTTT,CASRPMGHLNEKLSF
TRBD2,TRBJ2-7,few,TRBV13,TGTGCCAGCAGCTCCCAGGGCCGACTAGCGGGGGTTTACGAGCAGTACTTC,CASSSQGRLAGVYEQYF
TRBD2,TRBJ2-1,many,TRBV20-1,TGCAGTGCTAGAAGGGCCCCAGGGCGGGAGGTGGTTATCGGTGAGCAGTTCTTC,CSARRAPGREVVIGEQFF
-,TRBJ2-7,-,TRBV7-9,TGTGCCAGCAGCGTCCCCCTCGGGGGGCCGTACGAGCAGTACTTC,CASSVPLGGPYEQYF
-,TRBJ1-6,many,TRBV6-1,TGTGCCAGCGATTGGGGGGGGGGGTCACCCCTCCACTTT,CASDWGGGSPLHF
TRBD1,TRBJ2-2,many,TRBV12-3/TRBV12-4,TGTGCCAGCAGTTTGAGGAGACAGGGGGCCACCGGGGAGCTGTTTTTT,CASSLRRQGATGELFF
TRBD1,TRBJ1-5,-,TRBV5-1,TGCGCCAGCAAACAGACAGGGGGCATGAATCAGCCCCAGCATTTT,CASKQTGGMNQPQHF
-,TRBJ1-2,many,TRBV29-1,TGCAGCGTCAAGATAGGGGCAGGCTACACCTTC,CSVKIGAGYTF
-,TRBJ2-7,few,TRBV6-1,TGTGCCAGCAGTGATCAGACGGGACGTTTCACCTACGAGCAGTACTTC,CASSDQTGRFTYEQYF
TRBD1,TRBJ1-2,many,TRBV10-3,TGTGCCATCAGTGAGTCGGGACAGGGGATTTATGGCTACACCTTC,CAISESGQGIYGYTF
-,TRBJ2-7,-,TRBV11-2,TGTGCCAGCAGCGCGCCTAGCTCCTACGAGCAGTACTTC,CASSAPSSYEQYF
-,TRBJ2-7,-,TRBV6-1,TGTGCCAGCAGTGAGTCAGGGCAGGGGTACGAGCAGTACTTC,CASSESGQGYEQYF
TRBD2,TRBJ2-7,many,TRBV28,TGTGCCAGCAGTGGCGGGACTAGCGGTTCCTACGAGCAGTACTTC,CASSGGTSGSYEQYF
-,TRBJ2-7,many,TRBV3-1,TGTGCCAGCAGCCAAAAGGTCGGAACCTACGAGCAGTACTTC,CASSQKVGTYEQYF
TRBD1,TRBJ1-1,many,TRBV3-1,TGTGCCAGCAGCCTATCCACAGGGGTGAACACTGAAGCTTTCTTT,CASSLSTGVNTEAFF
-,TRBJ1-2,many,TRBV11-3,TGTGCCAGCAGCTTAACCTGGGATCGGCCTTCATCTGGCTACACCTTC,CASSLTWDRPSSGYTF
TRBD2,TRBJ2-1,few,TRBV5-4,TGTGCCAGCGCGGGACTAGCAAATGAGCAGTTCTTC,CASAGLANEQFF
-,TRBJ2-3,-,TRBV19,TGTGCCAGTAGGACGACGGGCCGCACAGATACGCAGTATTTT,CASRTTGRTDTQYF
TRBD1,TRBJ1-1,few,TRBV5-6,TGTGCCAGCAGCTTGCAGGGACAGGGTGAAGCTTTCTTT,CASSLQGQGEAFF
TRBD1,TRBJ1-2,-,TRBV11-2,TGTGCCAGCAGCTCCCGACAGGGGGGGATGAAATATGGCTACACCTTC,CASSSRQGGMKYGYTF
-,TRBJ1-1,many,TRBV12-3/TRBV12-4,TGTGCCAGCACCGGGACACGGGAAGCTTTCTTT,CASTGTREAFF
-,TRBJ1-5,many,TRBV28,TGTGCCAGCAGTCTACTCTCGGGGGGGAAATCAAGCAATCAGCCCCAGCATTTT,CASSLLSGGKSSNQPQHF
-,TRBJ2-5,few,TRBV29-1,TGCAGCGTTGAAAGGACCCCCAGAGAGACCCAGTACTTC,CSVERTPRETQYF
TRBD2,TRBJ2-5,-,TRBV28,TGTGCCAGCAGAAAAGCGGGGAGGGAGACCCAGTACTTC,CASRKAGRETQYF
TRBD2,TRBJ2-2,few,TRBV5-4,TGTGCCAGCAGCTTGGTAGCGGGGGGCCGTATGAGCACCGGGGAGCTGTTTTTT,CASSLVAGGRMSTGELFF
TRBD1,TRBJ2-5,few,TRBV27,TGTGCCAGCAGTTTTGCAGGGGGCTTAGAGACCCAGTACTTC,CASSFAGGLETQYF
TRBD1,TRBJ1-2,-,TRBV7-6,TGTGCCAGCAGCTTAACCCCCGGGACAGGGGAAGGCTACACCTTC,CASSLTPGTGEGYTF
-,TRBJ2-1,-,TRBV5-6,TGTGCCAGCAGCTTGTGGCCAGAGCAGTTCTTC,CASSLWPEQFF
TRBD1,TRBJ1-1,-,TRBV6-5,TGTGCCAGCAGTTACTCGAGGGGACAGTTGAACACTGAAGCTTTCTTT,CASSYSRGQLNTEAFF
TRBD1,TRBJ1-5,many,TRBV19,TGTGCCAGTAACCGTAGACAGGGACTCAATCAGCCCCAGCATTTT,CASNRRQGLNQPQHF
-,TRBJ2-2,few,TRBV5-6,TGTGCCAGCAGCAAGGACAGCCTAACGAACACCGGGGAGCTGTTTTTT,CASSKDSLTNTGELFF
TRBD2,TRBJ2-3,-,TRBV5-4,TGTGCCAGCAGTTCCGGGGGGGCGGGGGATACGCAGTATTTT,CASSSGGAGDTQYF
TRBD2,TRBJ2-1,many,TRBV29-1,TGCAGCGTCTTCGGCCTAGCGGGAGAGAATGAGCAGTTCTTC,CSVFGLAGENEQFF
TRBD1,TRBJ1-5,many,TRBV2,TGTGCCAGCAGTTGGACAGGGCGGAACAATCAGCCCCAGCATTTT,CASSWTGRNNQPQHF
-,TRBJ1-4,many,TRBV28,TGTGCCAGCAGGGAACGAGGGACCGGTGAAAAACTGTTTTTT,CASRERGTGEKLFF
-,TRBJ1-2,many,TRBV20-1,TGCAGTGCTCAAAGTTACAGGGAAGCCTATGGCTACACCTTC,CSAQSYREAYGYTF
TRBD2,TRBJ2-2,many,TRBV20-1,TGCAGTGCAAAACCGGGACTAGATACCGGGGAGCTGTTTTTT,CSAKPGLDTGELFF
-,TRBJ1-1,many,TRBV18,TGTGCCAGCTCACCAATTTCCAACACTGAAGCTTTCTTT,CASSPISNTEAFF
-,TRBJ2-7,-,TRBV29-1,TGCAGCGCCCTTATCCGAGCCTACGAGCAGTACTTC,CSALIRAYEQYF
-,TRBJ2-1,many,TRBV28,TGTGCCAGCTCGGGACCCCTCTACAATGAGCAGTTCTTC,CASSGPLYNEQFF
TRBD1,TRBJ1-2,few,TRBV5-6,TGTGCCAGCATCCTGGGACAGGAACAGTATGGCTACACCTTC,CASILGQEQYGYTF
TRBD1,TRBJ1-6,-,TRBV6-1,TGTGCCAGCAGTAATTACAGGGGAACTTCACCCCTCCACTTT,CASSNYRGTSPLHF
-,TRBJ2-3,many,TRBV7-9,TGTGCCAGCAGCATCACTTCCGGGAAGCCCACAGATACGCAGTATTTT,CASSITSGKPTDTQYF
-,TRBJ1-2,-,TRBV29-1,TGCAGCGTTCGACCCCCAGGGAGCAGATGGGGCTACACCTTC,CSVRPPGSRWGYTF
-,TRBJ1-6,once,TRBV20-1,TGCAGTGCTAGAAATGCGAAGGGTTATAATTCACCCCTCCACTTT,CSARNAKGYNSPLHF